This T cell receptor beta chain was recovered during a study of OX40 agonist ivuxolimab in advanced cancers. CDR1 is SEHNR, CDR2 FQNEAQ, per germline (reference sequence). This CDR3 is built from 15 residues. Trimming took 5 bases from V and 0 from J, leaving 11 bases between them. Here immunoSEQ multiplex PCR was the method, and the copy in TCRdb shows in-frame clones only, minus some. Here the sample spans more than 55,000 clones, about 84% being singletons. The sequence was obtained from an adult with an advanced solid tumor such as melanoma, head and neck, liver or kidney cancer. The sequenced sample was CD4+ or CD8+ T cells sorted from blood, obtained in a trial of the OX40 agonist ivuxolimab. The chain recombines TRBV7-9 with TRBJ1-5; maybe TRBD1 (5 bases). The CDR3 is CASSPGADSNQPQHF. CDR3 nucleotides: TGTGCCAGCAGCCCCGGGGCTGATAGCAATCAGCCCCAGCATTTT.